This T cell receptor beta chain was profiled in a study of cytomegalovirus exposure and HLA in healthy donors. Use of 60 Vbeta and 13 Jbeta primers characterized the PCR. Repertoires were generated with immunoSEQ multiplex PCR, while TCRdb's copy carries only in-frame clones and drops some. The sample includes about 90,000 clones, roughly 58% of them seen just once. Trimming removed 1 base at V and 6 bases at J, with 18 bases between. Germline CDR1 reads SEHNR; CDR2 reads FQNEAQ (reference sequence). The length of the CDR3 is 16 residues. The rearrangement joins TRBV7-9 to TRBJ1-2, with D perhaps matching TRBD1 (6 bases). The receptor comes from a woman aged 25 to 39 in good health and CMV-seropositive. The source material was PBMCs. The chain's CDR3 is CASSLGVQGSSDGYTF. The CDR3 DNA sequence: TGTGCCAGCAGCTTAGGGGTGCAGGGGTCTTCGGATGGCTACACCTTC.